This T cell receptor beta chain was identified in a study of CD8+ T cells in alopecia areata. Treatment: oral pan-JAK inhibitor, 5-10 mg twice daily. This CDR3 contains 14 residues. Germline CDR1 and CDR2: ENHRY and SYGVKD. The germline V and J ends were trimmed by 3 bases and 9 bases, with 18 bases remaining between them. The authors extracted RNA and reverse transcribed it into cDNA as the sequencing template. Produced via immunoSEQ multiplex PCR; TCRdb's table is partial and in-frame only. The sample has 170,000 or so clones, 50% to 65% seen once. The rearrangement joins TRBV10-3 to TRBJ2-7, with D uncertain. The material was CD8+ T cells sorted from blood, obtained at week 24, from a patient treated with tofacitinib. This clonotype was sampled from a human donor with alopecia areata. CDR3 nucleotides: TGTGCCATCAGTGATTCGGGCAGCAATTTGTGGCAGTACTTC. This translates into CAISDSGSNLWQYF.